Below, 4 T cell receptor beta chains from the same sample are listed, as sequenced in a study of blood T cell repertoires in COVID-19. Here immunoSEQ multiplex PCR was the method, and the copy in TCRdb shows in-frame clones only, minus some. The sample has under 400,000 clones, approximately 86% seen once. The material sequenced was PBMCs or T cells enriched from blood (not recorded which). These receptors all come from a woman between 40 and 55 years old with acute COVID-19.

The rearrangement joins TRBV4-3 to TRBJ1-1, with no clear D. CDR1 LGHNA and CDR2 YSLEER come from the germline V gene. V lost 2 bases and J lost 4, with 14 bases in between. CDR3 length: 15 residues. The CDR3 DNA is TGCGCCAGCAGCCAAAGCTCTGGAGTGGGCACTGAAGCTTTCTTT. It codes for CASSQSSGVGTEAFF.

This clone has a count of ten or more. This sequence joins TRBV14 and TRBJ2-5, with D possibly matching TRBD2 (6 bases). The germline V gene has CDR1 SGHDN and CDR2 FVKESK. The length of the CDR3 is 13 residues. V gave up 10 bases and J gave up 1 base, with 13 bases separating them. CDR3 amino acids: CATWTISQETQYF. The CDR3, as DNA: TGTGCCACCTGGACTATCTCCCAAGAGACCCAGTACTTC.

This clone has only one observation. The CDR3: CASSMVAVNYGYTF. The CDR3 DNA reads TGTGCCAGTAGTATGGTGGCCGTCAACTATGGCTACACCTTC. The V and J genes are TRBV19 and TRBJ1-2; D gene unclear. V was shortened by 3 bases and J by 2 bases, with 10 bases between the two germline ends. CDR3 length: 14 amino acids. CDR1 and CDR2 (germline): LNHDA, SQIVND (reference sequence).

V and J are TRBV7-3 and TRBJ2-5; 9 positions match TRBD1. V trimming: 2 bases; J trimming: 7 bases; junction bases outside the gene matches: 8. Looked up from germline, CDR1 is SGHTA and CDR2 is FQGTGA. The CDR3 runs to 15 residues. The CDR3, as DNA: TGTGCCAGCAGCTTAGGGACAGGGACCTCTGGGACCCAGTACTTC. It is translated as CASSLGTGTSGTQYF.